The 27 T cell receptor beta chains listed next were all sequenced from one sample in a study of cytomegalovirus exposure and HLA in healthy donors. PCR primers comprised 60 Vbeta and 13 Jbeta primers. Profiled with immunoSEQ multiplex PCR; TCRdb holds only in-frame clones, not every one. Here the sample spans roughly 150,000 clones, 65% to 70% being singletons. Sequences were obtained from PBMCs. The receptors were gathered from a man aged 25 to 40 in good health and CMV-seropositive.

This sequence joins TRBV28 and TRBJ1-1; D unclear. Germline CDR1 and CDR2: MDHEN and SYDVKM. With 7 bases removed from V and 1 base from J, the gap between germline ends came to 13 bases. The CDR3 has 14 amino acids. The CDR3 sequence is CASTPAGKNTEAFF. DNA of the CDR3: TGTGCCAGCACCCCCGCGGGAAAGAACACTGAAGCTTTCTTT.

The chain carries TRBV10-1 and TRBJ2-4; TRBD2 is a possible D gene (5 bases). Looked up from germline, CDR1 is WNHNN and CDR2 is SYGVQD (reference sequence). V was cut by 4 bases and J by 3 bases, with 22 bases left in between. This CDR3 has 18 amino acids. This CDR3 reads CASSGPGRDALYKNIQYF. The CDR3 DNA reads TGCGCCAGCAGTGGGCCGGGTCGGGATGCCCTCTACAAAAACATTCAGTACTTC.

The chain has TRBV13 and TRBJ1-1, with D tentatively TRBD1 (5 bases). V shed 0 bases and J shed 8 bases, with 16 bases lying between them. Per the germline V gene, CDR1 is PRHDT and CDR2 is FYEKMQ (reference sequence). The CDR3 extends over 15 amino acids. CDR3 region: CASSLGTQVIQEAFF. The CDR3 nucleotides read TGTGCCAGCAGCTTAGGGACACAGGTTATTCAAGAAGCTTTCTTT.

The rearrangement joins TRBV6-5 to TRBJ2-7; TRBD1 matches 7 bases. Germline CDR1 MNHEY, CDR2 SVGAGI. This CDR3 contains 14 residues. Losses at the gene ends were 4 bases for V and 0 bases for J; bases not matched to a gene: 3. CDR3 in amino acids: CASSSRDSSYEQYF. CDR3 DNA sequence: TGTGCCAGCAGTTCCCGGGACAGCTCCTACGAGCAGTACTTC.

This clone was detected once. The gene calls are TRBV4-2 and TRBJ2-2; the D gene is possibly TRBD2 (6 bases). V shed 4 bases and J shed 7 bases, with 16 bases lying between them. This CDR3 spans 15 amino acids. CDR1 and CDR2 (germline): LGHNA, YNFKEQ. CDR3 bases: TGTGCCAGCAGCCCGGTGGGGGGAGTGAACGGGGAGCTGTTTTTT. Protein sequence: CASSPVGGVNGELFF.

V usage is TRBV5-1 and J usage is TRBJ2-7, with a possible D match to TRBD2 (6 bases). Trimming removed 4 bases at V and 6 bases at J, with 17 bases between. Per germline, CDR1 SGHRS and CDR2 YFSETQ. The CDR3 loop spans 14 amino acids. The CDR3 DNA sequence: TGCGCCAGCAGCCCCTCCCGGACCGGGGGCGAGCAGTACTTC. Translating it yields CASSPSRTGGEQYF.

This clone came up once. V gene TRBV2 combines with J gene TRBJ2-4; D is undetermined. The germline V gene encodes CDR1 SNHLY and CDR2 FYNNEI. The CDR3 is 14 amino acids. Trimming shortened V by 4 bases and J by 7 bases, and 14 bases separated the two germline ends. CDR3 residues: CASSVNFAENIQYF. The CDR3 region has the DNA TGTGCCAGCAGTGTAAACTTCGCGGAGAACATTCAGTACTTC.

The count of this clone is one. The chain has TRBV10-3 and TRBJ2-7, with no clear D. Deletions cut 8 bases from V and 1 base from J, with 9 bases between. Looked up from germline, CDR1 is ENHRY and CDR2 is SYGVKD. This CDR3 is built from 12 residues. As DNA, the CDR3 is TGTGCCATCGGTGGGCGGTCCTACGAGCAGTACTTC. It codes for CAIGGRSYEQYF.

V usage is TRBV20-1 and J usage is TRBJ2-7; D is perhaps TRBD2 (5 bases). Trimming took off 6 bases at V and 2 bases at J, with 8 bases between the two ends. The length of the CDR3 is 11 residues. Germline assignment: CDR1 DFQATT and CDR2 SNEGSKA (reference sequence). The CDR3 sequence: CSAGDAYEQYF. In DNA form, the CDR3 reads TGCAGTGCGGGAGACGCCTACGAGCAGTACTTC.

This chain connects TRBV18 to TRBJ2-5; 8 positions match TRBD1. The CDR3 totals 14 residues. Per germline, CDR1 KGHSH and CDR2 LQKENI. Trimming cost V 6 bases and J 4 bases; bases outside gene matches: 7. The CDR3 DNA sequence: TGTGCCAGCTCCCTAGACAGGGGCACAGAGACCCAGTACTTC. It codes for CASSLDRGTETQYF.

The chain uses TRBV11-3 and TRBJ1-1; possible D gene TRBD1, 6 bases. Germline V gene lookup returns CDR1 SGHNT and CDR2 YENEEA. There are 15 residues in the CDR3. V was shortened by 4 bases and J by 1 base, with 13 bases between the two germline ends. The CDR3 protein is CASSSESQGNTEAFF. In DNA, the CDR3 is TGTGCCAGCAGCTCGGAATCACAGGGGAACACTGAAGCTTTCTTT.

This clone was seen just once. The junction departs from germline at one end; a sequencing error may be responsible. The gene calls are TRBV30 and TRBJ1-5; D remains ambiguous. The germline V gene encodes CDR1 GTSNPN and CDR2 SVGIG (reference sequence). The CDR3 is made up of 15 amino acids. DNA for the CDR3: TGTGCCTGGAGTGTCGGAGCCTATAGCAATCGGCCCCAGCATTTT. Amino acid sequence: CAWSVGAYSNRPQHF.

The chain couples TRBV5-3 to TRBJ1-4; 9 nucleotides agree with TRBD1. TRBV5-3 is given ORF status, its function remaining uncertain. The CDR3 consists of 16 residues. J gave up 1 base and V 7 bases, and 8 bases lay outside the gene matches. The CDR3 DNA follows: TGTGCCAGACGGGACAGGGATTTACAAACTAATGAAAAACTGTTTTTT. Translated, it gives CARRDRDLQTNEKLFF.

This clone was seen only a few times. J is TRBJ2-7 and V is TRBV5-1, with 10 bases matching TRBD2. The CDR3 sequence is 18 residues long. Looked up from germline, CDR1 is SGHRS and CDR2 is YFSETQ. V lost 0 bases and J lost 4; bases outside the gene matches: 13. Here the CDR3 reads CASSLVVSGIAGGYEQYF. CDR3 DNA sequence: TGCGCCAGCAGCTTGGTAGTGAGTGGAATAGCGGGAGGTTACGAGCAGTACTTC.

V is TRBV7-9 and J is TRBJ1-3; D is perhaps TRBD1 (6 bases). Germline values: CDR1 SEHNR, CDR2 FQNEAQ (reference sequence). V shed 5 bases and J shed 8 bases, with 16 bases lying between them. This CDR3 region has 14 residues. Written as DNA, the CDR3 is TGTGCCAGCAGCGTCGGGACACTTCTAGACACCATATATTTT. The encoded protein is CASSVGTLLDTIYF.

The chain carries TRBV29-1 and TRBJ2-1; TRBD1 is a possible D gene (5 bases). The CDR3 is 15 residues long. Germline-derived CDR1 and CDR2 are SQVTM and ANQGSEA. V was pared by 7 bases and J by 0 bases, with 16 bases between. CDR3 coding DNA: TGCAGCGCGTCTAGGACACGGAGCTCCTACAATGAGCAGTTCTTC. It specifies CSASRTRSSYNEQFF.

This rearrangement joins TRBV6-5 to TRBJ2-7, with D possibly matching TRBD2 (6 bases). With 5 bases removed from V and 11 bases from J, the gap between germline ends came to 13 bases. Germline assignment: CDR1 MNHEY and CDR2 SVGAGI. The CDR3 sequence is 11 residues long. The CDR3, as DNA: TGTGCCAGCAGTCGGGGGACCTCCGAGTACTTC. Its translation is CASSRGTSEYF.

The chain is built from TRBV27 and TRBJ1-5; 7 nucleotides agree with TRBD1. With V trimmed by 5 bases and J by 9 bases, 13 bases remained unmatched. This CDR3 comprises 15 residues. Per germline, CDR1 MNHEY and CDR2 SMNVEV (reference sequence). CDR3 nucleotide sequence: TGTGCCAGCAGTCCCCTCACGGGACAGATTCGGCCCCAGCATTTT. The encoded protein is CASSPLTGQIRPQHF.

This clone was seen only a few times. This rearrangement joins TRBV10-3 to TRBJ1-3; D unclear. The germline V gene has CDR1 ENHRY and CDR2 SYGVKD. Trimming took off 6 bases at V and 0 bases at J, with 18 bases between the two ends. The CDR3 is 17 amino acids. DNA of the CDR3: TGTGCCATCAGCGGATCAGGCGCACCACACTCTGGAAACACCATATATTTT. This translates into CAISGSGAPHSGNTIYF.

The rearrangement joins TRBV19 to TRBJ1-5, with a possible D match to TRBD1 (5 bases). V gave up 7 bases and J gave up 2 bases, with 21 bases separating them. Per germline, CDR1 LNHDA and CDR2 SQIVND (reference sequence). The CDR3 runs to 17 residues. CDR3 sequence (DNA): TGTGCCAGTACTCAACCCGATTGGGGAGGGGGCAATCAGCCCCAGCATTTT. The encoded protein is CASTQPDWGGGNQPQHF.

The genes are TRBV7-9 and TRBJ2-7; D not certain. With 5 bases removed from V and 2 bases from J, the gap between germline ends came to 16 bases. CDR1 SEHNR and CDR2 FQNEAQ come from the germline V gene (reference sequence). CDR3 size: 15 residues. DNA for the CDR3: TGTGCCAGCAGCCCAACGGCAGGTCTGACCTACGAGCAGTACTTC. Its protein is CASSPTAGLTYEQYF. The full variable domain, completed using reference TRBV7-9 and TRBJ2-7, is DTGVSQNPRHKITKRGQNVTFRCDPISEHNRLYWYRQTLGQGPEFLTYFQNEAQLEKSRLLSDRFSAERPKGSFSTLEIQRTEQGDSAMYLCASSPTAGLTYEQYFGPGTRLTVT.

The rearrangement joins TRBV19 to TRBJ2-1; 8 nucleotides align to TRBD2. The germline gives CDR1 LNHDA, CDR2 SQIVND (reference sequence). V gave up 6 bases and J gave up 1 base; unmatched junction bases: 8. The CDR3 extends over 16 amino acids. The CDR3 is CASSRREVRSYNEQFF. In DNA, the CDR3 is TGTGCCAGTAGCAGGCGGGAGGTTCGATCCTACAATGAGCAGTTCTTC. Supplemented by reference TRBV19 and TRBJ2-1, the full variable domain reads DGGITQSPKYLFRKEGQNVTLSCEQNLNHDAMYWYRQDPGQGLRLIYYSQIVNDFQKGDIAEGYSVSREKKESFPLTVTSAQKNPTAFYLCASSRREVRSYNEQFFGPGTRLTVL.

This clone came up once. This chain links TRBV19 with TRBJ2-5, with 9 bases aligning to TRBD1. The DNA end lines up better with TRBJ2-7; the J call may be wrong. The CDR3 length is 16 residues. The germline V gene has CDR1 LNHDA and CDR2 SQIVND (reference sequence). In DNA, the CDR3 is TGTGCCAGTAGTATAGTATCCGGGACAGGGACCTACGAGCAGTACTTC. Translating it yields CASSIVSGTGTYEQYF.

This clone has more than one count but fewer than ten. This chain connects TRBV18 to TRBJ1-1; D gene ambiguous. From germline, CDR1 is KGHSH and CDR2 LQKENI. This CDR3 contains 17 residues. Deletions cut 3 bases from V and 0 bases from J, with 17 bases between. CDR3: CASSPSSGRGLNTEAFF. The CDR3 bases are TGTGCCAGCTCACCGAGCTCTGGACGAGGGTTGAACACTGAAGCTTTCTTT.

The chain combines TRBV5-4 with TRBJ1-2; D may be TRBD1 (5 bases). Trimming took 2 bases from V and 4 from J, leaving 12 bases between them. Looked up from germline, CDR1 is SGHNT and CDR2 is YYREEE (reference sequence). The CDR3 runs to 14 residues. CDR3 residues: CASSLDWDSYGYTF. The CDR3 DNA reads as TGTGCCAGCAGCTTAGACTGGGACTCCTATGGCTACACCTTC.

This chain uses TRBV7-2 with TRBJ2-5; D gene uncertain. Germline V CDR1 and CDR2: SGHTA, FQGNSA. Between the trimmed V and J ends, which lost 5 bases and 11 bases, there was a span of 24 bases. The CDR3 has 15 residues. This chain's CDR3 is CASSPRIEILPEQYF. CDR3 bases: TGTGCCAGCAGCCCGAGGATAGAGATCCTCCCAGAGCAGTACTTC.

CDR3 in amino acids: CASTSDKLNSGANVLTF. CDR3 nucleotides: TGTGCCAGCACGTCGGACAAACTTAACTCTGGGGCCAACGTCCTGACTTTC. The gene calls are TRBV27 and TRBJ2-6; D might be TRBD1 (5 bases). Germline CDR1 and CDR2: MNHEY and SMNVEV (reference sequence). This CDR3 is built from 17 residues. V was cut by 7 bases and J by 0 bases, with 16 bases left in between.